Listed here are 20 T cell receptor beta chains from one sample, sequenced in a study of PD-1 blockade in classical Hodgkin lymphoma. Method: immunoSEQ multiplex PCR; TCRdb's copy keeps in-frame clones and lacks some. The sample holds some 25,000 clones, around 67% seen once. Exposure to brentuximab vedotin varied, and each patient had relapsed following autologous stem cell transplantation. This specimen consisted of peripheral blood mononuclear cells (PBMCs), obtained before the second cycle of nivolumab. The receptors derive from a human donor with classical Hodgkin lymphoma.

The chain combines TRBV7-9 with TRBJ2-3; D remains unclear. This CDR3 has 14 amino acids. Germline values: CDR1 SEHNR, CDR2 FQNEAQ (reference sequence). V was clipped by 0 bases and J by 2 bases, with 6 bases between them. CDR3 residues: CASSLASLTDTQYF. The DNA of the CDR3 is TGTGCCAGCAGCTTAGCGTCCCTCACAGATACGCAGTATTTT.

This clone was seen more than once but under ten times. V and J are TRBV11-2 and TRBJ2-7, with D maybe TRBD2 (6 bases). The V gene lost 1 base and the J gene lost 2 bases, with 18 bases spanning the gap. Germline CDR1 reads SGHAT; CDR2 reads FQNNGV. The CDR3 runs to 17 residues. The CDR3: CASSLGRAPGRPYEQYF. The CDR3 coding sequence is TGTGCCAGCAGCTTAGGGAGGGCCCCTGGACGGCCCTACGAGCAGTACTTC.

This clone came up a few times. The chain joins TRBV5-1 to TRBJ1-2; 11 nucleotides match TRBD1. The length of the CDR3 is 15 residues. Germline CDR1 is SGHRS and CDR2 is YFSETQ. Germline trimming cut 4 bases from V and 8 bases from J; bases unmatched to any gene: 10. The CDR3 reads CASSLGQGESWGYTF. Here the CDR3 DNA reads TGCGCCAGCAGCCTGGGACAGGGGGAGTCTTGGGGCTACACCTTC.

This clone was seen more than once but under ten times. The genes are TRBV28 and TRBJ2-7; the D is unclear. CDR1 and CDR2 from the germline V gene are MDHEN and SYDVKM. The V gene lost 3 bases and the J gene lost 0 bases, with 12 bases spanning the gap. CDR3 length: 15 amino acids. As DNA, the CDR3 is TGTGCCAGCAGTTTCCCGGGCTCCTACTCCTACGAGCAGTACTTC. Translated, it gives CASSFPGSYSYEQYF.

The rearrangement uses TRBV28 and TRBJ2-7, with D possibly matching TRBD1 (6 bases). The germline CDR1 and CDR2 sequences are MDHEN and SYDVKM. Trimming removed 3 bases at V and 2 bases at J, with 20 bases between. The CDR3 is 17 residues long. The CDR3 here is CASSLGAAAILTYEQYF. CDR3 in DNA: TGTGCCAGCAGTTTGGGGGCGGCGGCGATATTAACCTACGAGCAGTACTTC.

In DNA form, the CDR3 reads TGTGCCAGCAGTTTAGCTGAGGTGAAGCAGTACTTC. Translated: CASSLAEVKQYF. The V call is TRBV28, the J call TRBJ2-7; D is unclear. This CDR3 is 12 amino acids long. Per the germline V gene, CDR1 is MDHEN and CDR2 is SYDVKM. Trimming left V 2 bases short and J 8 bases short, with 10 bases between.

This clone came up a few times. The chain combines TRBV28 with TRBJ1-4, with 9 bases that match TRBD1. With 6 bases clipped from V and 6 bases from J, the junction kept 5 bases outside the gene matches. This CDR3 has 14 residues. Germline assignment: CDR1 MDHEN and CDR2 SYDVKM. As DNA, the CDR3 is TGTGCCAGCAGCCAACAGGGGGCGGATGAAAAACTGTTTTTT. Translated, it gives CASSQQGADEKLFF. Supplemented by reference TRBV28 and TRBJ1-4, the full variable domain reads DVKVTQSSRYLVKRTGEKVFLECVQDMDHENMFWYRQDPGLGLRLIYFSYDVKMKEKGDIPEGYSVSREKKERFSLILESASTNQTSMYLCASSQQGADEKLFFGSGTQLSVL.

The chain is built from TRBV28 and TRBJ1-2; D remains unclear. The CDR3 is 14 amino acids. Germline CDR1 reads MDHEN; CDR2 reads SYDVKM. Between the trimmed V and J ends, which lost 6 bases and 2 bases, there was a span of 13 bases. In DNA form, the CDR3 reads TGTGCCAGCAGAGTGGCAGGACTCAACTATGGCTACACCTTC. Its protein is CASRVAGLNYGYTF.

The chain employs TRBV30 and TRBJ2-7; TRBD1 matches at 7 bases. The ends lost 0 bases at V and 0 bases at J; junction bases unmatched: 2. Per germline, CDR1 GTSNPN and CDR2 SVGIG (reference sequence). CDR3 size: 14 residues. The chain's CDR3 is CAWSVGTVSYEQYF. The CDR3 coding sequence is TGTGCCTGGAGTGTAGGGACAGTCTCCTACGAGCAGTACTTC.

The V call is TRBV27, the J call TRBJ1-2, with TRBD1 matching 10 bases. CDR3 length: 16 amino acids. Germline V gene sequence: CDR1 MNHEY, CDR2 SMNVEV (reference sequence). V lost 1 base, J lost 3 bases, and 5 bases stayed unmatched. The CDR3 DNA is TGTGCCAGCAGTTTATTCGGACAGGGGGTCGACTATGGCTACACCTTC. The encoded protein is CASSLFGQGVDYGYTF.

The rearrangement joins TRBV28 to TRBJ2-7; unclear D gene. The CDR3 has 14 residues. Germline V gene lookup returns CDR1 MDHEN and CDR2 SYDVKM. With 3 bases removed from V and 0 bases from J, the gap between germline ends came to 9 bases. CDR3 coding DNA: TGTGCCAGCAGTTTGTACCAGGACTCCTACGAGCAGTACTTC. This codes for CASSLYQDSYEQYF.

Comments on this clone: In this CDR3 the conserved last residue, phenylalanine or tryptophan, is missing, so a read error is likely. It is unclear where the CDR3 begins or ends on the DNA, so no DNA is shown, and the CDR3 is as TCRdb lists it. The chain carries TRBV28 and TRBJ2-7; TRBD1 was called by the table and not checked on the DNA. Germline loops: CDR1 MDHEN, CDR2 SYDVKM. Ends included, the CDR3 has 9 residues. The CDR3 is CASSPLGPG.

V is TRBV14 and J is TRBJ2-7; TRBD1 aligns across 10 bases. The CDR3 has 17 residues. The junction had 14 bases not matched to a gene; V was cut back by 4 bases and J by 5 bases. Germline values: CDR1 SGHDN, CDR2 FVKESK. The CDR3 nucleotides are TGTGCCAGCAGCCTAAAGTTAGGGACAGGGGTTTTCCACGAGCAGTACTTC. Encoded protein: CASSLKLGTGVFHEQYF.

V usage is TRBV7-2 and J usage is TRBJ2-5, with D uncertain. The CDR3 runs to 12 residues. The ends were cut back, 3 bases at V and 2 bases at J, with 4 bases in the middle. Per germline, CDR1 SGHTA and CDR2 FQGNSA. The CDR3 DNA reads TGTGCCAGCAGCTTTTCACAAGAGACCCAGTACTTC. This codes for CASSFSQETQYF.

The V gene is TRBV7-2, the J gene TRBJ2-3, with D perhaps TRBD2 (7 bases). The CDR3 spans 16 residues. The V and J ends lost 5 bases and 5 bases respectively, with 20 bases between them. CDR1 SGHTA and CDR2 FQGNSA come from the germline V gene. The CDR3 is CASSPRGGGPGDTQYF. The DNA of the CDR3 is TGTGCCAGCAGCCCTAGGGGGGGAGGTCCTGGAGATACGCAGTATTTT.

DNA for the CDR3: TGCAGCGTTGACCTGACAGGGGAAAGGTCTGGCTACACCTTC. Translation gives CSVDLTGERSGYTF. The V call is TRBV29-1, the J call TRBJ1-2, with 8 nucleotides matching TRBD1. The ends lost 3 bases at V and 7 bases at J; junction bases unmatched: 10. The V gene's germline CDR1 is SQVTM and CDR2 ANQGSEA. The CDR3 is 14 residues long. The full variable domain, completed using reference TRBV29-1 and TRBJ1-2, is SAVISQKPSRDICQRGTSLTIQCQVDSQVTMMFWYRQQPGQSLTLIATANQGSEATYESGFVIDKFPISRPNLTFSTLTVSNMSPEDSSIYLCSVDLTGERSGYTFGSGTRLTVV.

This clone has just a few counts. The chain is built from TRBV7-2 and TRBJ1-5; TRBD1 is a possible D gene (5 bases). V was pared by 2 bases and J by 1 base, with 9 bases between. CDR1 and CDR2 (germline): SGHTA, FQGNSA. This CDR3 region has 15 residues. This CDR3 reads CASSLSSGSNQPQHF. The CDR3 coding sequence is TGTGCCAGCAGCTTATCGTCAGGGAGCAATCAGCCCCAGCATTTT.

J is TRBJ1-5 and V is TRBV19, with 9 bases lining up with TRBD1. The CDR3 is 15 amino acids. J lost 7 bases, V lost 7 bases, and 11 bases had no gene match. Per the germline V gene, CDR1 is LNHDA and CDR2 is SQIVND (reference sequence). The CDR3 spells CASTIPGTGRQPQHF. In nucleotides, the CDR3 is TGTGCCAGTACCATCCCCGGGACAGGGAGACAGCCCCAGCATTTT.

This sequence joins TRBV7-2 and TRBJ1-3; D remains unclear. V gave up 5 bases and J gave up 2 bases, with 13 bases separating them. CDR3 size: 15 residues. Per germline, CDR1 SGHTA and CDR2 FQGNSA. CDR3 sequence reads: CASSPTPSPGNTIYF. As DNA, the CDR3 is TGTGCCAGCAGCCCAACGCCTTCCCCTGGAAACACCATATATTTT.

The chain uses TRBV19 and TRBJ2-3, with 8 bases that match TRBD1. CDR3 length equals 18 residues. Germline V gene sequence: CDR1 LNHDA, CDR2 SQIVND (reference sequence). The V and J ends lost 3 bases and 6 bases, in that order; junction bases with no gene match: 17. The CDR3 DNA is TGTGCCAGTAGTATGAATGCTCCCGGGACAGGTCTTAGTGATACGCAGTATTTT. Translated, it gives CASSMNAPGTGLSDTQYF.